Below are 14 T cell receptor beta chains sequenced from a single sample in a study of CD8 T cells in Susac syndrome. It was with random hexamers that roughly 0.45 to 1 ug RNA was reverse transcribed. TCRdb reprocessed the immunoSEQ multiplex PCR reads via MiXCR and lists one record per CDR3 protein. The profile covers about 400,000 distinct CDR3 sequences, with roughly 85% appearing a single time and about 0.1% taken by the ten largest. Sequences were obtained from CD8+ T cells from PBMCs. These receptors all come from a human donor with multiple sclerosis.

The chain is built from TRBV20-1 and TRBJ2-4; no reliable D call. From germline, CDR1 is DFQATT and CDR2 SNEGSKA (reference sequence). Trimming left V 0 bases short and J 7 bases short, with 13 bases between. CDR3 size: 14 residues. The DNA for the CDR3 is TGCAGTGCTAGAGATCCGGCACTTTCGAACATTCAGTACTTC. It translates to CSARDPALSNIQYF.

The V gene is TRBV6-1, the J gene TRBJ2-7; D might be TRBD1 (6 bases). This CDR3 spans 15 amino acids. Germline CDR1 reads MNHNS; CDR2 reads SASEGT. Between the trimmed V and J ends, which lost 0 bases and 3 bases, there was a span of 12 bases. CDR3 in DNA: TGTGCCAGCAGTGAAGCGCCTAACAGGGACTACGAGCAGTACTTC. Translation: CASSEAPNRDYEQYF.

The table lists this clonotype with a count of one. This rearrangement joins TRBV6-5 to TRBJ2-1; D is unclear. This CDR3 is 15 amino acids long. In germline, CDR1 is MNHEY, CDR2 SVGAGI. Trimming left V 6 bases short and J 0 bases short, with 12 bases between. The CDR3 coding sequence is TGTGCCAGCAGCCAAGATAGCCCCTCCTACAATGAGCAGTTCTTC. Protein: CASSQDSPSYNEQFF.

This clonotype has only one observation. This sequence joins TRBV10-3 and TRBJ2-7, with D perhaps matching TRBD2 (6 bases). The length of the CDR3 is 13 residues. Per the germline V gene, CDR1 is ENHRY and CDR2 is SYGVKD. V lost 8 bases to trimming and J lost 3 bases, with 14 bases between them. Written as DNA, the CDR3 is TGTGCCATCGGAGGGACGGATCTCTACGAGCAGTACTTC. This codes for CAIGGTDLYEQYF.

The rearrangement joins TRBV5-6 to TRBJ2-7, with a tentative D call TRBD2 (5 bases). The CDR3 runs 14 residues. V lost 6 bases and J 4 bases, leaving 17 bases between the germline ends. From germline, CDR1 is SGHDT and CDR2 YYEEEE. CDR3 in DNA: TGTGCCAGCACCCCTGGAGGAGAAGAATACGAGCAGTACTTC. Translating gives CASTPGGEEYEQYF. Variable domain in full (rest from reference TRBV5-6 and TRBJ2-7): DAGVTQSPTHLIKTRGQQVTLRCSPKSGHDTVSWYQQALGQGPQFIFQYYEEEERQRGNFPDRFSGHQFPNYSSELNVNALLLGDSALYLCASTPGGEEYEQYFGPGTRLTVT.

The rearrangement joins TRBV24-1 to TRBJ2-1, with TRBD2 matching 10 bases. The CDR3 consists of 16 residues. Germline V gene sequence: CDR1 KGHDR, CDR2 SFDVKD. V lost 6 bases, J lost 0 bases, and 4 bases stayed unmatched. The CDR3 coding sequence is TGTGCCACCAGTAGCTCTAGCGGGAGCTCCTACAATGAGCAGTTCTTC. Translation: CATSSSSGSSYNEQFF.

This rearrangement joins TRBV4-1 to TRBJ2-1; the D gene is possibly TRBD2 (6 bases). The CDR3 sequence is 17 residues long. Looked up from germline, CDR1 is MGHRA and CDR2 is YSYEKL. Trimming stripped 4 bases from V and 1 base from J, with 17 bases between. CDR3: CASSLAPGGMSYNEQFF. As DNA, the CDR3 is TGCGCCAGCAGCCTAGCCCCTGGAGGGATGTCCTACAATGAGCAGTTCTTC.

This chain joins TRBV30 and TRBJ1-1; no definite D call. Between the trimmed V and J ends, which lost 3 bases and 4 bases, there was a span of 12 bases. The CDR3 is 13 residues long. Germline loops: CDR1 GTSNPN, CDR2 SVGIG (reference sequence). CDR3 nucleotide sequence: TGTGCCTGGAGAGATACGATGACCACTGAAGCTTTCTTT. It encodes CAWRDTMTTEAFF. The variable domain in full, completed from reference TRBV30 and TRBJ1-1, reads SQTIHQWPATLVQPVGSPLSLECTVEGTSNPNLYWYRQAAGRGLQLLFYSVGIGQISSEVPQNLSASRPQDRQFILSSKKLLLSDSGFYLCAWRDTMTTEAFFGQGTRLTVV.

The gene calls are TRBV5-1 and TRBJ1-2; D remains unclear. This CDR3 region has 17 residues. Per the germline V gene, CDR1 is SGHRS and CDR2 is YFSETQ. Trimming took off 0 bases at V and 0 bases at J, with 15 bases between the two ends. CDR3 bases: TGCGCCAGCAGCTTGGTCGGCACGGAGATTTCTAACTATGGCTACACCTTC. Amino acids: CASSLVGTEISNYGYTF.

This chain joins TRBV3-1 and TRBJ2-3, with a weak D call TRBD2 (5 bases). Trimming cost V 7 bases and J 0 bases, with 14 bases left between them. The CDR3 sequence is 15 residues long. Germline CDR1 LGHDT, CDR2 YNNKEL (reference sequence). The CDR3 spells CASTSRGESTDTQYF. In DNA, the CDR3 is TGTGCCAGCACTTCTCGGGGAGAGAGCACAGATACGCAGTATTTT.

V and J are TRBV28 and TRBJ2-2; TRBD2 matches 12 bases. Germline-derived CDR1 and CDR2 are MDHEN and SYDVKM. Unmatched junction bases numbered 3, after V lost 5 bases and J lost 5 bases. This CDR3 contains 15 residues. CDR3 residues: CASSHLAGGTGELFF. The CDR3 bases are TGTGCCAGCAGTCACCTAGCGGGAGGGACCGGGGAGCTGTTTTTT.

CDR3 loop: CASGRGTDTQYF. The CDR3 DNA reads as TGTGCCAGCGGGAGAGGTACAGATACGCAGTATTTT. This chain links TRBV28 with TRBJ2-3, with D perhaps matching TRBD2 (5 bases). Germline V gene sequence: CDR1 MDHEN, CDR2 SYDVKM. V was clipped by 8 bases and J by 3 bases, with 9 bases between them. The CDR3 is 12 residues long.

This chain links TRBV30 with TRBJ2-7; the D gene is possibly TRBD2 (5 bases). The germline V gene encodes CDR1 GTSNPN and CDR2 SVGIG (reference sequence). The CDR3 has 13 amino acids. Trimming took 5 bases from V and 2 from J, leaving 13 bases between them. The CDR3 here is CAWSNPLAYEQYF. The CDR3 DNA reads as TGTGCCTGGTCAAATCCACTAGCCTACGAGCAGTACTTC.

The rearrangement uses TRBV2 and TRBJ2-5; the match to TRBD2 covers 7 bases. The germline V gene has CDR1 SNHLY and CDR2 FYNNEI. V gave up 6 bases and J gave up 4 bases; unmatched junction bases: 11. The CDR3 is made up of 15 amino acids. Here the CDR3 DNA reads TGTGCCAGCAGGGGGAGGGATCAGTCCCGAGAGACCCAGTACTTC. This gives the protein CASRGRDQSRETQYF.